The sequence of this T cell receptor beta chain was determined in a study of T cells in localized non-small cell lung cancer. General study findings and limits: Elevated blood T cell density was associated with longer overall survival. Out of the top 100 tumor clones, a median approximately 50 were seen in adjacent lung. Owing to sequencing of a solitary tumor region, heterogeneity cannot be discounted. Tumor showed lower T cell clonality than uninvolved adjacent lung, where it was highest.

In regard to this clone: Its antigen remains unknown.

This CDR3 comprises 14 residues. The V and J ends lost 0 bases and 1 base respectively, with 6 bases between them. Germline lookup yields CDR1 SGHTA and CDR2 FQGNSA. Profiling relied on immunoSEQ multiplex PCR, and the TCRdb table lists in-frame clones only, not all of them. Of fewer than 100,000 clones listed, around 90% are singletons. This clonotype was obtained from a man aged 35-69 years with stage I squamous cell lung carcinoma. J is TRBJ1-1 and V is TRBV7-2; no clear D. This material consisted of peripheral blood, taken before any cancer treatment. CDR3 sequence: CASSLANRNTEAFF. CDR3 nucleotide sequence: TGTGCCAGCAGCTTAGCGAACAGGAACACTGAAGCTTTCTTT. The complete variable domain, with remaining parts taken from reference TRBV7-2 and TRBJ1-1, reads GAGVSQSPSNKVTEKGKDVELRCDPISGHTALYWYRQSLGQGLEFLIYFQGNSAPDKSGLPSDRFSAERTGGSVSTLTIQRTQQEDSAVYLCASSLANRNTEAFFGQGTRLTVV.